This T cell receptor (beta chain) was captured in a study of cytomegalovirus exposure and HLA in healthy donors. The assay was immunoSEQ multiplex PCR, and TCRdb's table has in-frame clones only and misses some. The data hold tens of thousands of clones, with around 92% observed a single time. The CDR3 sequence is 16 residues long. Germline assignment: CDR1 SGHRS and CDR2 YFSETQ. Trimming took 5 bases from V and 2 from J, leaving 20 bases between them. V is TRBV5-1 and J is TRBJ2-7, with a tentative D call TRBD1 (5 bases). The TCR originated in a man younger than 30 in good health and CMV-seronegative. Sequenced input: PBMCs. CDR3 DNA sequence: TGCGCCAGCAGACCAACTACAGGACCTCTTCCCTACGAGCAGTACTTC. Its translation: CASRPTTGPLPYEQYF.